Listed below are T cell receptor beta chains from one sample, sequenced in a study of T cell repertoires in cytomegalovirus infection. TCRdb recomputed calls from the reads with MiXCR, one row per CDR3 protein. This table holds approximately 990,000 distinct CDR3 sequences, roughly 30% found once. For these TCRs, the target antigens are not known. The sequencing here drew on cultured CD8+ T cells from PBMCs, taken from culture after CMV antigen stimulation. These receptor sequences come from a human donor in good health (CMV status not recorded). Some clones in this sample may be carry-over from other donors' samples. CDR3s leave out the opening cysteine and the closing phenylalanine or tryptophan. Only some rows state a clone size, as once, few, many or a class for expanded clones.

TRBV2	few	ASRDLAGGDQETQY
TRBV7-2	few	ASSPSTETQY
TRBV11-2	many	ASSLEIQGQEVWAYGYT
TRBV18	few	ASSSGPANPEASYEQY
TRBV7-8	many	ASSPGPTYNEQF
TRBV27	few	ASRGPVWTSGEAHTQY
TRBV5-6	.	ASSRRVGSSNQPQH
TRBV4-1	few	ASSQAGWTDTQY
TRBV5-1	.	ASSQSPSLLAGITDTQY
TRBV4-1	.	ASSPRQGANGYT
TRBV4-2	.	ASSQEERGSQPQH
TRBV19	.	ASSIGQPNTEAF
TRBV6-1	.	ASHRVRIEQF
TRBV27	few	ASIDYRSETQY
TRBV27	.	ASGWGAPYEQY
TRBV27	.	ASSFQALGDADTQY
TRBV7-9	few	ASSPRGQGLMNTEAF
TRBV27	few	ASSLSGFGSYEQY
TRBV6-2/TRBV6-3	.	ASSSLWDYT
TRBV27	few	ASSSGWQPQH
TRBV7-6	.	ASSSDRDSLQPQH
TRBV7-9	many	ASSLGQGGEAF
TRBV6-1	few	ASWGGKPLLYGYT
TRBV20-1	.	GGAGGLSYNSPLH
TRBV20-1	.	SAPHDRGPSPLMNTEAF
TRBV20-1	.	SAHRGIGNQPQH
TRBV7-2	many	ASSPTSGAYNEQF
TRBV6-5	.	ASGQGGSYEQY
TRBV6-5	few	ASSSTAYQPQH
TRBV27	.	ASSPQQGLNEKLF
TRBV7-9	.	ASSLVQDRGGSYNSPLH
TRBV6-2/TRBV6-3	.	ASTQQVWETQY
TRBV29-1	.	SVLTNYGYT
TRBV4-1	few	ASSPAPQGTEAF
TRBV19	many	ASSPGQGGSYEQY
TRBV20-1	few	SASDLKTGEVSNQPQH
TRBV3-1	.	ASSPEGGDFQETQY
TRBV12-3/TRBV12-4	.	ASSPSHNEQF
TRBV20-1	.	SASLAGTGSYNEQF
TRBV29-1	.	SVEDRGYYGYT
TRBV5-4	.	ASSLARHSLAEAF
TRBV28	.	ASSSETGGVWQETQY
TRBV30	.	ASLEGFISPLH
TRBV7-9	few	ASSHSQGHYGYT
TRBV28	many	ASSPWRYNEQF
TRBV10-3	few	ALRELLNTGELF
TRBV6-8	.	ASSYRTERGGDGTDTQY
TRBV27	.	ASRQGLAGTGELF
TRBV7-9	.	ASRPDGDEQY